This T cell receptor (beta chain) originates from a study of shared clonotypes between healthy human individuals. Around 97 million PBMCs supplied genomic DNA for unsorted samples. As for this clone: A clone one base away is much larger, so this may be a read error.

The V gene lost 8 bases and the J gene lost 7 bases, with 15 bases spanning the gap. Germline-derived CDR1 and CDR2 are SQVTM and ANQGSEA. This CDR3 contains 12 residues. Sequencing was performed on unsorted PBMC DNA using ten immunoSEQ deep assay plates. In the original processing: Junction-only sequences produced by ImmunoSEQ had no quality scores, so filtering differed. Sequenced by immunoSEQ multiplex PCR; TCRdb stores in-frame clones only, minus some. V and J calls and clone size are given by that table; D and trimming were obtained from the DNA. The sample holds some 500,000 clones, 79% seen once.

The TCR originated in a middle-aged woman in good health. Some clones in this sample may be carry-over from other donors' samples. Source material: PBMCs. The V gene is TRBV29-1, the J gene TRBJ1-5; unclear D gene. The CDR3 DNA reads as TGCAGCATTGTAATAGGGCAGCAGCCCCAGCATTTT. It specifies CSIVIGQQPQHF.